This T cell receptor (beta chain) was captured by sequencing in a study of OX40 agonist ivuxolimab in advanced cancers. On the study more broadly: The diagnoses of dose-escalation patients were hepatocellular carcinoma, melanoma, renal cell or head and neck cancer. Prior anti-PD-1, anti-PD-L1 or anti-CTLA-4 therapy did not bar entry, and approximately 43% had some.

Assay used: immunoSEQ multiplex PCR; TCRdb lists only in-frame clones, some missing. The table records approximately 23,000 clones, just under 85% of them present only once. To note about this clone: The antigen remains undetermined.

The germline V gene has CDR1 SEHNR and CDR2 FQNEAQ (reference sequence). Germline trimming cut 3 bases from V and 9 bases from J; bases unmatched to any gene: 7. CDR3 length: 16 amino acids. General study points: CD8+ T cells showed, on average, more clonal expansion than CD4+ cells.

The clonotype originates from an adult with an advanced solid tumor such as melanoma, head and neck, liver or kidney cancer. This chain connects TRBV7-9 to TRBJ2-1; 14 bases are shared with TRBD2. This sample comprised CD4+ or CD8+ T cells sorted from blood, obtained in a trial of the OX40 agonist ivuxolimab. CDR3: CASSLPGLAGEGEQFF. CDR3 coding DNA: TGTGCCAGCAGCTTGCCGGGACTAGCGGGGGAGGGTGAGCAGTTCTTC.